This T cell receptor (beta chain) was observed in a study of T cell responses to AZD1222 COVID-19 vaccine. Looking at the study overall: Second doses that came at about 4 or about 12 weeks were put together.

In the case of this clone: Its antigen is not identified.

General observations from the study: Across the whole spike, CD4 TCRs peaked at regions 160-218 and 743-854. Repertoire collection took place solely once the T cell response had peaked.

Assay used: immunoSEQ multiplex PCR; TCRdb lists only in-frame clones, some missing. The table records about 120,000 clones, 88% of them present only once. There are 15 residues in the CDR3. The V and J ends lost 3 bases and 8 bases respectively, with 17 bases between them. Germline CDR1 and CDR2: SEHNR and FQNEAQ (reference sequence). The clonotype originates from an adult in good health. The sequences come from peripheral blood, collected on day 0 of AZD1222 vaccination. The V call is TRBV7-9, the J call TRBJ2-1; possible D gene TRBD1, 6 bases. For the CDR3, the DNA is TGTGCCAGCAGCTTTGGTAGACAGGTCCAGGATGAGCAGTTCTTC. Its protein product is CASSFGRQVQDEQFF.